Listed here are 25 T cell receptor beta chains from one sample, sequenced in a study of cytomegalovirus exposure and HLA in healthy donors. The PCR was carried out with 60 Vbeta primers and 13 Jbeta primers. Assay used: immunoSEQ multiplex PCR; TCRdb lists only in-frame clones, some missing. The sample yields 100,000 or so clones, 75% to 90% seen once. Material: PBMCs. The receptors come from a man in his thirties or forties in good health and CMV-seronegative.

Notes on this clone: Other DNA sequences of this sample code for an identical CDR3. The J gene is TRBJ2-1, the V gene TRBV5-1, with TRBD2 matching 11 bases. The CDR3 sequence is 16 residues long. CDR1 SGHRS and CDR2 YFSETQ come from the germline V gene. Trimming at V came to 0 bases and at J to 7 bases, leaving 6 bases not matched to a gene. The CDR3, as DNA: TGCGCCAGCAGCTTGGTCCTAGCGGGAGGTTATAATGAGCAGTTCTTC. As protein: CASSLVLAGGYNEQFF.

This rearrangement joins TRBV2 to TRBJ1-2; D is possibly TRBD1 (5 bases). Germline V gene lookup returns CDR1 SNHLY and CDR2 FYNNEI. The CDR3 contains 13 residues. V was trimmed by 2 bases and J by 4 bases, leaving 8 bases between them. CDR3 residues: CASSERGIYGYTF. The CDR3 nucleotides read TGTGCCAGCAGTGAAAGGGGAATCTATGGCTACACCTTC.

This chain connects TRBV4-1 to TRBJ2-1, with a tentative D call TRBD1 (5 bases). CDR3 length: 18 residues. CDR1 MGHRA and CDR2 YSYEKL come from the germline V gene. Trimming removed 1 base at V and 3 bases at J, with 19 bases between. The CDR3 DNA reads TGCGCCAGCAGCCAAGGAAGACTTAAGGGGTTCAACTACAATGAGCAGTTCTTC. Translated: CASSQGRLKGFNYNEQFF.

Only one count was recorded for this clone. The sample has other DNA sequences that encode this CDR3 too. The chain links TRBV30 to TRBJ2-7, with TRBD1 matching over 7 bases. The CDR3 has 12 residues. Germline assignment: CDR1 GTSNPN and CDR2 SVGIG (reference sequence). V shed 2 bases and J 6 bases; nucleotides not matched to a gene: 4. The CDR3 loop reads CAWSPTGSEQYF. For the CDR3, the DNA is TGTGCCTGGAGTCCGACAGGGTCCGAGCAGTACTTC.

The V gene is TRBV20-1, the J gene TRBJ2-1; no clear D. Germline V gene lookup returns CDR1 DFQATT and CDR2 SNEGSKA (reference sequence). The V and J ends lost 7 bases and 6 bases respectively, with 10 bases between them. The CDR3 loop spans 11 amino acids. CDR3 sequence: CSGGVPNEQFF. DNA of the CDR3: TGCAGTGGAGGTGTACCCAATGAGCAGTTCTTC.

The chain links TRBV4-1 to TRBJ1-2; 7 nucleotides match TRBD1. After removal of 3 bases from V and 11 bases from J, the junction contained 24 bases not matched to a gene. Germline V gives CDR1 MGHRA, CDR2 YSYEKL. This CDR3 has 18 residues. The CDR3 coding sequence is TGCGCCAGCAGCCAGACGATACCGGGGACAGTTGGGCCGGTCGGGTACACCTTC. Amino acid sequence: CASSQTIPGTVGPVGYTF.

The V call is TRBV18, the J call TRBJ2-7; 10 bases agree with TRBD2. CDR1 and CDR2 (germline): KGHSH, LQKENI. Losses at the gene ends were 0 bases for V and 4 bases for J; bases not matched to a gene: 3. The CDR3 is 15 amino acids. The CDR3 protein is CASSPPSLAGYEQYF. CDR3 sequence (DNA): TGTGCCAGCTCACCACCCTCACTAGCGGGGTACGAGCAGTACTTC.

This chain uses TRBV29-1 with TRBJ2-1; perhaps TRBD1 as D (5 bases). The V and J ends lost 7 bases and 6 bases respectively, with 13 bases between them. Germline values: CDR1 SQVTM, CDR2 ANQGSEA. CDR3 length: 12 amino acids. CDR3 sequence reads: CSALSGRNEQFF. For the CDR3, the DNA is TGCAGCGCTTTGTCAGGGCGCAATGAGCAGTTCTTC.

Of note for this clone: The junction shows a germline mismatch at one end, possibly a read error. The chain is built from TRBV6-1 and TRBJ1-1; the D is unclear. The CDR3 totals 14 residues. Germline CDR1 reads MNHNS; CDR2 reads SASEGT. The CDR3 sequence: CASSDAGDDTGAFF. CDR3 nucleotides: TGTGCCAGCAGTGACGCCGGGGATGACACTGGAGCTTTCTTT.

This clone was seen more than once but under ten times. The chain joins TRBV4-1 to TRBJ2-5; 11 nucleotides match TRBD1. The J call is uncertain, as TRBJ2-7 better fits the DNA end. Germline V gene lookup returns CDR1 MGHRA and CDR2 YSYEKL. The CDR3 is 19 residues long. DNA for the CDR3: TGCGCCAGCAGCCAAATAACCGGGACAGGGGGTCCTTTCTCCTACGAGCAGTACTTC. Translation: CASSQITGTGGPFSYEQYF.

This chain joins TRBV10-3 and TRBJ2-1; D is undetermined. The CDR3 is 12 residues long. CDR1 and CDR2 (germline): ENHRY, SYGVKD. V was cut by 2 bases and J by 11 bases, with 10 bases left in between. CDR3 coding DNA: TGTGCCATCAGTGAGCCTGAGAGGAAGCAGTTCTTC. It yields the protein CAISEPERKQFF.

The rearrangement links TRBV19 to TRBJ2-1; D gene ambiguous. Trimming took 5 bases from V and 10 from J, leaving 15 bases between them. From germline, CDR1 is LNHDA and CDR2 SQIVND (reference sequence). The CDR3 is 13 amino acids. In nucleotides, the CDR3 is TGTGCCAGTAGTGGAAATCCCCCCGGGGAGCAGTTCTTC. Translating it yields CASSGNPPGEQFF.

In DNA, the CDR3 is TGCGCCAGCAGCCAAGGTCAAAATGGCGGTTCACCCCTCCACTTT. Its protein is CASSQGQNGGSPLHF. The chain is built from TRBV4-1 and TRBJ1-6; D unclear. From germline, CDR1 is MGHRA and CDR2 YSYEKL. This CDR3 comprises 15 residues. V gave up 1 base and J gave up 9 bases, with 13 bases separating them.

The V gene is TRBV4-1, the J gene TRBJ2-2; D may be TRBD1 (5 bases). Trimming removed 1 base at V and 5 bases at J, with 14 bases between. The germline V gene encodes CDR1 MGHRA and CDR2 YSYEKL. The CDR3 consists of 16 residues. CDR3 DNA: TGCGCCAGCAGCCAAGGCTGGATACAGGAGACCGGGGAGCTGTTTTTT. The encoded protein is CASSQGWIQETGELFF.

The chain uses TRBV6-6 and TRBJ2-7, with TRBD2 identical over 8 bases. Germline CDR1 and CDR2: MNHNY and SVGAGI (reference sequence). The V gene end was trimmed by 10 bases and the J gene end by 2 bases; junction bases not matched to a gene: 4. The CDR3 is 12 amino acids. The CDR3 DNA reads as TGTGCCACCAGCGGGAGCCCCTACGAGCAGTACTTC. Residues: CATSGSPYEQYF.

This chain joins TRBV7-9 and TRBJ2-1; 11 bases are shared with TRBD2. After removal of 1 base from V and 7 bases from J, the junction contained 0 bases not matched to a gene. CDR1 and CDR2 from the germline V gene are SEHNR and FQNEAQ (reference sequence). This CDR3 spans 14 amino acids. CDR3 sequence: CASSLGLAGNEQFF. The CDR3 DNA follows: TGTGCCAGCAGCTTAGGACTAGCGGGGAATGAGCAGTTCTTC.

J is TRBJ2-3 and V is TRBV11-2, with 7 positions matching TRBD2. This CDR3 is 17 amino acids long. Unmatched junction bases numbered 12, after V lost 5 bases and J lost 1 base. Germline assignment: CDR1 SGHAT and CDR2 FQNNGV. The DNA of the CDR3 is TGTGCCAGCAGCCTTTCTTCTGGCGGGAGACGCACAGATACGCAGTATTTT. Translation gives CASSLSSGGRRTDTQYF.

This chain uses TRBV7-9 with TRBJ2-1; D unclear. The V end was cut by 5 bases, the J end by 3 bases, with 5 bases between. This CDR3 has 12 residues. Germline CDR1 is SEHNR and CDR2 is FQNEAQ (reference sequence). CDR3 loop: CASSPYYNEQFF. CDR3 nucleotides: TGTGCCAGCAGCCCTTACTACAATGAGCAGTTCTTC.

V is TRBV27 and J is TRBJ1-2; perhaps TRBD1 as D (6 bases). This CDR3 comprises 16 residues. Germline assignment: CDR1 MNHEY and CDR2 SMNVEV (reference sequence). V lost 6 bases to trimming and J lost 1 base, with 18 bases between them. The CDR3 reads CASSRYPGQLNYGYTF. CDR3 bases: TGTGCCAGCAGCCGTTACCCGGGACAACTTAACTATGGCTACACCTTC.

Of note for this clone: A junction boundary mismatches the germline segment, possibly from a read error. This chain links TRBV25-1 with TRBJ2-7, with a possible D match to TRBD2 (5 bases). The CDR3 totals 15 residues. CDR1 and CDR2 (germline): MGHDK, SYGVNS. Here the CDR3 reads CASREFREPSWEQYF. DNA for the CDR3: TGTGCCAGCAGGGAATTCCGGGAACCATCGTGGGAGCAGTACTTC.

The J gene is TRBJ2-7, the V gene TRBV4-1, with D maybe TRBD2 (5 bases). This CDR3 has 15 amino acids. Trimming removed 1 base from V and 2 bases from J, with 12 bases in between. Germline loops: CDR1 MGHRA, CDR2 YSYEKL. The CDR3 protein is CASSQVVALAYEQYF. The DNA of the CDR3 is TGCGCCAGCAGCCAAGTCGTGGCACTAGCCTACGAGCAGTACTTC.

V gene TRBV4-2 combines with J gene TRBJ2-5; D possibly corresponds to TRBD1 (5 bases). Looked up from germline, CDR1 is LGHNA and CDR2 is YNFKEQ. V was shortened by 1 base and J by 7 bases, with 16 bases between the two germline ends. CDR3 length: 15 amino acids. The CDR3 DNA follows: TGTGCCAGCAGCCAAGCGGCCCAGGGCTTGGGGACCCAGTACTTC. The encoded protein is CASSQAAQGLGTQYF.

The rearrangement joins TRBV9 to TRBJ2-7; 9 positions match TRBD1. Germline CDR1 is SGDLS and CDR2 is YYNGEE. J was trimmed by 2 bases and V by 0 bases; bases with no gene match: 3. The CDR3 spans 15 residues. The CDR3 sequence: CASSVDGQGTYEQYF. CDR3 bases: TGTGCCAGCAGCGTAGACGGACAGGGGACCTACGAGCAGTACTTC. The whole variable domain, remainder taken from reference TRBV9 and TRBJ2-7, is DSGVTQTPKHLITATGQRVTLRCSPRSGDLSVYWYQQSLDQGLQFLIQYYNGEERAKGNILERFSAQQFPDLHSELNLSSLELGDSALYFCASSVDGQGTYEQYFGPGTRLTVT.

This chain connects TRBV29-1 to TRBJ2-3, with TRBD2 matching over 7 bases. J gave up 6 bases and V 4 bases, and 1 base lay outside the gene matches. This CDR3 has 11 residues. Germline V lookup: CDR1 SQVTM, CDR2 ANQGSEA. The CDR3 sequence: CSVGGGDTQYF. The DNA of the CDR3 is TGCAGCGTTGGGGGGGGTGATACGCAGTATTTT.

The chain uses TRBV28 and TRBJ1-1, with 12 bases aligning to TRBD1. The CDR3 has 15 amino acids. Per the germline V gene, CDR1 is MDHEN and CDR2 is SYDVKM. V gave up 5 bases and J gave up 10 bases; unmatched junction bases: 11. The CDR3 reads CASSRRDRGPIGAFF. In nucleotides, the CDR3 is TGTGCCAGCAGTCGGCGGGACAGGGGGCCTATCGGAGCTTTCTTT.